This entry describes one TCR beta chain. The sample holds other DNA sequences that translate to the same CDR3. This sample is part of a study of blood T cell repertoires in COVID-19. Looking at the study overall: The United States, Italy and Spain provided the acute and convalescent COVID-19 samples.

This CDR3 region has 14 residues. Germline CDR1 SGHRS, CDR2 YFSETQ. Trimming took off 1 base at V and 4 bases at J, with 11 bases between the two ends. Per the study methods: Reference gene primer amplification gave nucleated cell count estimates. Generated by immunoSEQ multiplex PCR, the TCRdb table keeps only in-frame clones and is missing some. V and J calls plus clone size are reproduced from that table; the DNA served to infer D and trimming. Of 90,000 to 100,000 clones listed, around 88% are singletons. This chain uses TRBV5-1 with TRBJ1-2, with D possibly matching TRBD1 (5 bases). The sequencing sample was made of peripheral blood. This clonotype originated in a woman aged 55-70 years with COVID-19, enrolled during active disease. The CDR3 region is CASSLSGEGYGYTF. CDR3 nucleotides: TGCGCCAGCAGCTTGTCGGGGGAGGGCTATGGCTACACCTTC.